These 18 T cell receptor beta chains share one sample of origin, sequenced in a study of T cell responses to AZD1222 COVID-19 vaccine (dated by TCRdb to the early 2020s). The time point label of this sample denotes: baseline before first vaccination. Receptor amplification or capture employed the immunoSEQ multiplex PCR assay. The immuneACCESS repertoire file appears here via TCRdb, limited to in-frame rearrangements. These files lack a portion of the clones; in checked studies, under half of the deficit traces to unresolved V genes, and the cause of the others is not known. Counted in this sample were some 130,000 clones; roughly 90% of them appeared once. The ten top clones hold around 5.9% of the sample. This specimen was peripheral blood, taken on day 0 of AZD1222 vaccination. The receptors stem from an adult in good health.

The chain combines TRBV2 with TRBJ1-5, with 10 nucleotides matching TRBD1. V shed 5 bases, J shed 3 bases, and the junction held 10 bases outside the gene matches. The germline gives CDR1 SNHLY, CDR2 FYNNEI. This CDR3 spans 17 amino acids. This CDR3 is CASSKPSGQGTNQPQHF. CDR3 DNA sequence: TGTGCCAGCAGTAAACCCTCGGGACAGGGGACCAATCAGCCCCAGCATTTT.

The chain links TRBV7-2 to TRBJ1-3; perhaps TRBD1 as D (5 bases). V lost 4 bases and J lost 4, with 14 bases in between. CDR3 length: 15 residues. From germline, CDR1 is SGHTA and CDR2 FQGNSA. The CDR3 protein is CASSSPTALGNTIYF. The CDR3 DNA sequence: TGTGCCAGCAGCTCCCCGACAGCCCTCGGAAACACCATATATTTT. The whole variable domain, remainder taken from reference TRBV7-2 and TRBJ1-3, is GAGVSQSPSNKVTEKGKDVELRCDPISGHTALYWYRQSLGQGLEFLIYFQGNSAPDKSGLPSDRFSAERTGGSVSTLTIQRTQQEDSAVYLCASSSPTALGNTIYFGEGSWLTVV.

The sample holds one count of this clone. V is TRBV2 and J is TRBJ2-5; TRBD1 matches 8 bases. The CDR3 is made up of 14 amino acids. CDR1 is SNHLY, CDR2 FYNNEI, per germline. The V gene end was trimmed by 6 bases and the J gene end by 2 bases; junction bases not matched to a gene: 5. This chain's CDR3 is CASRGDRGQETQYF. The CDR3, as DNA: TGTGCCAGCAGGGGAGACAGGGGACAAGAGACCCAGTACTTC. The full variable domain, completed using reference TRBV2 and TRBJ2-5, is EPEVTQTPSHQVTQMGQEVILRCVPISNHLYFYWYRQILGQKVEFLVSFYNNEISEKSEIFDDQFSVERPDGSNFTLKIRSTKLEDSAMYFCASRGDRGQETQYFGPGTRLLVL.

The chain is built from TRBV9 and TRBJ1-2; perhaps TRBD1 as D (5 bases). The CDR3 sequence is 19 residues long. CDR1 is SGDLS and CDR2 is YYNGEE in the germline V gene. The V and J ends lost 3 bases and 0 bases respectively, with 24 bases between them. DNA for the CDR3: TGTGCCAGCAGCGCCCGGGGGGACGGATTAAAGCTCGCTAACTATGGCTACACCTTC. Translation gives CASSARGDGLKLANYGYTF. The variable domain in full, completed from reference TRBV9 and TRBJ1-2, reads DSGVTQTPKHLITATGQRVTLRCSPRSGDLSVYWYQQSLDQGLQFLIQYYNGEERAKGNILERFSAQQFPDLHSELNLSSLELGDSALYFCASSARGDGLKLANYGYTFGSGTRLTVV.

The gene calls are TRBV29-1 and TRBJ2-1; 12 positions match TRBD2. V lost 7 bases to trimming and J lost 7 bases; unmatched junction nucleotides: 5. CDR3 length: 13 residues. Germline V gives CDR1 SQVTM, CDR2 ANQGSEA. The CDR3, as DNA: TGCAGCGCACTAGCGGGGGGTGGTAATGAGCAGTTCTTC. Protein: CSALAGGGNEQFF.

CDR3 nucleotides: TGCGCCAGCAGCTTGGATACGGGCATGAACACTGAAGCTTTCTTT. Translated: CASSLDTGMNTEAFF. The V gene is TRBV5-1, the J gene TRBJ1-1; D unclear. V dropped 0 bases and J dropped 0 bases, with 9 bases sitting between them. The CDR3 is made up of 15 amino acids. Germline V gene data show CDR1 as SGHRS and CDR2 as YFSETQ.

The chain is built from TRBV30 and TRBJ1-6; D ambiguous. Germline V gene sequence: CDR1 GTSNPN, CDR2 SVGIG (reference sequence). Deletions cut 0 bases from V and 8 bases from J, with 11 bases between. The CDR3 sequence is 14 residues long. The CDR3 nucleotides are TGTGCCTGGAGTGTAAGCGGGCCCGATTCACCCCTCCACTTT. It translates to CAWSVSGPDSPLHF.

The J gene is TRBJ1-2, the V gene TRBV7-9; D not resolved. The CDR3 runs 11 residues. The germline V gene encodes CDR1 SEHNR and CDR2 FQNEAQ (reference sequence). V gave up 4 bases and J gave up 7 bases, with 7 bases separating them. DNA of the CDR3: TGTGCCAGCAGCTACAAGAGTGGCTACACCTTC. It yields the protein CASSYKSGYTF.

The V call is TRBV10-2, the J call TRBJ1-5; D not certain. CDR3 length: 14 amino acids. Germline CDR1 reads WSHSY; CDR2 reads SAAADI. V lost 6 bases and J lost 4, with 13 bases in between. CDR3 sequence reads: CASSLGLPNQPQHF. In DNA form, the CDR3 reads TGCGCCAGCAGCCTTGGACTACCGAATCAGCCCCAGCATTTT.

The V and J genes are TRBV5-6 and TRBJ1-3, with D hard to call. CDR3 length: 12 residues. Trimming pared 5 bases from V and 0 bases from J, leaving 3 bases between. CDR1 SGHDT and CDR2 YYEEEE come from the germline V gene. The CDR3 sequence is CASSNSGNTIYF. The CDR3 nucleotides are TGTGCCAGCAGTAACTCTGGAAACACCATATATTTT.

The V and J genes are TRBV21-1 and TRBJ1-2. TRBV21-1 is a known pseudogene. CDR3 size: 14 residues. This CDR3 reads CASSKLGTGYGYTF. The CDR3 coding sequence is TGTGCCAGCAGCAAACTAGGGACCGGCTATGGCTACACCTTC.

This clone was picked up one time. The V gene is TRBV11-2, the J gene TRBJ1-3; D is undetermined. The CDR3 is made up of 11 amino acids. Trimming cost V 5 bases and J 7 bases, with 6 bases left between them. Germline CDR1 and CDR2: SGHAT and FQNNGV. In DNA, the CDR3 is TGTGCCAGCAGCCTAGGGAACACCATATATTTT. Its protein is CASSLGNTIYF.

The chain recombines TRBV12-3 or TRBV12-4 with TRBJ2-1; D unclear. The CDR3 is made up of 13 amino acids. V was clipped by 3 bases and J by 4 bases, with 7 bases between them. The CDR3 sequence is CASSLGTYNEQFF. In nucleotides, the CDR3 is TGTGCCAGCAGTTTGGGCACTTACAATGAGCAGTTCTTC.

The gene calls are TRBV30 and TRBJ1-4, with D uncertain. The CDR3 loop spans 12 amino acids. V was pared by 4 bases and J by 8 bases, with 11 bases between. CDR1 is GTSNPN, CDR2 SVGIG, per germline (reference sequence). The CDR3 coding sequence is TGTGCCTGGACCGTCGGGGTAGAAAAACTGTTTTTT. This codes for CAWTVGVEKLFF. The whole variable domain, remainder taken from reference TRBV30 and TRBJ1-4, is SQTIHQWPATLVQPVGSPLSLECTVEGTSNPNLYWYRQAAGRGLQLLFYSVGIGQISSEVPQNLSASRPQDRQFILSSKKLLLSDSGFYLCAWTVGVEKLFFGSGTQLSVL.

The V call is TRBV7-9, the J call TRBJ1-2, with D tentatively TRBD1 (6 bases). V was pared by 6 bases and J by 4 bases, with 12 bases between. The CDR3 contains 13 residues. Germline CDR1 reads SEHNR; CDR2 reads FQNEAQ (reference sequence). CDR3 in amino acids: CASSPDSLYGYTF. Here the CDR3 DNA reads TGTGCCAGCAGTCCGGACAGCCTCTATGGCTACACCTTC. Full variable domain (missing parts from reference TRBV7-9 and TRBJ1-2): DTGVSQNPRHKITKRGQNVTFRCDPISEHNRLYWYRQTLGQGPEFLTYFQNEAQLEKSRLLSDRFSAERPKGSFSTLEIQRTEQGDSAMYLCASSPDSLYGYTFGSGTRLTVV.

V is TRBV5-1 and J is TRBJ1-6; 8 bases are shared with TRBD1. The CDR3 consists of 16 residues. The germline V gene encodes CDR1 SGHRS and CDR2 YFSETQ. V was clipped by 3 bases and J by 2 bases; unmatched bases: 4. Here the CDR3 reads CASSSDRGAYNSPLHF. The CDR3 nucleotides are TGCGCCAGCAGCTCAGACAGGGGTGCCTATAATTCACCCCTCCACTTT. The full variable domain, its missing parts supplied by reference TRBV5-1 and TRBJ1-6, is KAGVTQTPRYLIKTRGQQVTLSCSPISGHRSVSWYQQTPGQGLQFLFEYFSETQRNKGNFPGRFSGRQFSNSRSEMNVSTLELGDSALYLCASSSDRGAYNSPLHFGNGTRLTVT.

The genes are TRBV2 and TRBJ1-1; D unclear. Germline CDR1 reads SNHLY; CDR2 reads FYNNEI. V was pared by 5 bases and J by 0 bases, with 10 bases between. CDR3 size: 14 residues. The CDR3 DNA is TGTGCCAGCAGTTCGGCCCTAATGAACACTGAAGCTTTCTTT. Protein product: CASSSALMNTEAFF.

The chain joins TRBV7-6 to TRBJ2-5; D is unresolved. The CDR3 length is 16 residues. V lost 4 bases and J 3 bases, leaving 18 bases between the germline ends. Per the germline V gene, CDR1 is SGHVS and CDR2 is FNYEAQ. The CDR3 region has the DNA TGTGCCAGCAGCTCTAGTCGTTGGGAACCCAAAGAGACCCAGTACTTC. It codes for CASSSSRWEPKETQYF.